The 13 T cell receptor beta chains presented below share a single source sample, sequenced in a study of cytomegalovirus exposure and HLA in healthy donors. PCR involved 60 Vbeta and 13 Jbeta primers. TCRdb's table, derived via immunoSEQ multiplex PCR, lists solely in-frame clones and lacks some. Of 90,000 to 100,000 clones in the sample, roughly three quarters were seen once. Sample: PBMCs. The source of these receptors is a female donor in good health and CMV-seronegative.

This sequence joins TRBV7-9 and TRBJ2-3; 7 nucleotides align to TRBD1. Losses at the gene ends were 4 bases for V and 3 bases for J; bases not matched to a gene: 1. The CDR3 runs to 13 residues. CDR1 SEHNR and CDR2 FQNEAQ come from the germline V gene (reference sequence). CDR3 in amino acids: CASSSQGTDTQYF. The CDR3, as DNA: TGTGCCAGCAGCTCACAGGGGACAGATACGCAGTATTTT.

V gene TRBV5-5 combines with J gene TRBJ2-3; D is uncertain. There are 17 residues in the CDR3. The germline V gene encodes CDR1 SGHKS and CDR2 YYEKEE (reference sequence). V was trimmed by 1 base and J by 0 bases, leaving 15 bases between them. CDR3 protein: CASSLWSRTASTDTQYF. CDR3 bases: TGTGCCAGCAGCTTGTGGTCCCGAACAGCTAGCACAGATACGCAGTATTTT.

CDR3 sequence: CASSQQGATGYTF. DNA for the CDR3: TGTGCCAGCAGCCAACAGGGGGCGACTGGCTACACCTTC. The chain uses TRBV7-6 and TRBJ1-2; 9 nucleotides agree with TRBD1. The CDR3 runs to 13 residues. Germline loops: CDR1 SGHVS, CDR2 FNYEAQ. The trim removed 5 bases at V and 7 bases at J, leaving 5 bases unmatched.

This chain joins TRBV7-2 and TRBJ2-7; TRBD2 aligns across 8 bases. Germline V CDR1 and CDR2: SGHTA, FQGNSA. V lost 6 bases to trimming and J lost 7 bases; unmatched junction nucleotides: 8. The CDR3 runs to 13 residues. For the CDR3, the DNA is TGTGCCAGCAGGGAACGGGGGGGCGGTGAGCAGTACTTC. Its translation: CASRERGGGEQYF.

This clone was observed a few times. V usage is TRBV27 and J usage is TRBJ1-6, with D hard to call. In germline, CDR1 is MNHEY, CDR2 SMNVEV (reference sequence). Trimming cost V 1 base and J 0 bases, with 25 bases left between them. The CDR3 consists of 22 residues. CDR3 nucleotides: TGTGCCAGCAGTTTATATCCCCCTGGGCAGTCCTTCGTTAGCTCCTATAATTCACCCCTCCACTTT. Translating it yields CASSLYPPGQSFVSSYNSPLHF.

This clone was seen just once. CDR3 sequence (DNA): TGCAGCGTTTCCGGACTAGCGGGAGGTGGGGGAACCGGGGAGCTGTTTTTT. Its translation is CSVSGLAGGGGTGELFF. The rearrangement uses TRBV29-1 and TRBJ2-2, with TRBD2 matching 14 bases. Germline V gives CDR1 SQVTM, CDR2 ANQGSEA. The junction had 10 bases not matched to a gene; V was cut back by 5 bases and J by 5 bases. This CDR3 spans 17 amino acids.

A word on this clone: One end of the junction does not line up with germline, which may come from a read error. The chain joins TRBV7-3 to TRBJ2-7; 8 nucleotides line up with TRBD2. There are 14 residues in the CDR3. Germline V gene sequence: CDR1 SGHTA, CDR2 FQGTGA. The CDR3 bases are TGTTCCAGCAGCCCCTCGGGGGGGCCCCACGAGCAGTACTTC. Its protein is CSSSPSGGPHEQYF.

In this sample, this clone turned up once. The chain uses TRBV19 and TRBJ1-2, with 8 bases aligning to TRBD1. V shed 5 bases and J 3 bases; nucleotides not matched to a gene: 11. CDR1 LNHDA and CDR2 SQIVND come from the germline V gene (reference sequence). The CDR3 loop spans 16 amino acids. The CDR3 spells CASSLQGASLHYGYTF. The CDR3 DNA follows: TGTGCCAGTAGTCTCCAGGGGGCCTCCCTCCACTATGGCTACACCTTC.

V is TRBV5-1 and J is TRBJ2-7; 7 nucleotides align to TRBD1. The CDR3 has 15 amino acids. From germline, CDR1 is SGHRS and CDR2 YFSETQ. Unmatched junction bases numbered 9, after V lost 3 bases and J lost 3 bases. CDR3: CASSSWDRGYYEQYF. The CDR3 DNA reads TGCGCCAGCAGCTCGTGGGACAGAGGATACTACGAGCAGTACTTC.

This clone showed up just a few times. This sequence joins TRBV10-3 and TRBJ2-7; 9 bases map to TRBD1. The CDR3 contains 16 residues. J was trimmed by 0 bases and V by 4 bases; bases with no gene match: 7. From germline, CDR1 is ENHRY and CDR2 SYGVKD. CDR3 coding DNA: TGTGCCATCAGTGCCCCAGGACAGGGGATCTCCTACGAGCAGTACTTC. This sequence encodes CAISAPGQGISYEQYF.

A few counts support this clone. V and J are TRBV4-2 and TRBJ2-1; D gene unclear. CDR3 length: 15 amino acids. Germline assignment: CDR1 LGHNA and CDR2 YNFKEQ. V lost 1 base, J lost 0 bases, and 7 bases lay in between. The CDR3 DNA follows: TGTGCCAGCAGCCAAGGACTGTCCTCCTACAATGAGCAGTTCTTC. Translation gives CASSQGLSSYNEQFF.

The chain joins TRBV18 to TRBJ1-1; D may be TRBD1 (5 bases). Trimming pared 3 bases from V and 3 bases from J, leaving 11 bases between. The germline CDR1 and CDR2 sequences are KGHSH and LQKENI. This CDR3 has 14 residues. The CDR3 sequence: CASSPSGGDTEAFF. CDR3 nucleotide sequence: TGTGCCAGCTCACCCTCGGGGGGAGACACTGAAGCTTTCTTT.

The chain uses TRBV30 and TRBJ2-6, with no clear D. Germline CDR1 and CDR2: GTSNPN and SVGIG (reference sequence). V lost 5 bases and J 3 bases, leaving 5 bases between the germline ends. There are 12 residues in the CDR3. The chain's CDR3 is CAWSLGANVLTF. The DNA of the CDR3 is TGTGCCTGGTCTCTTGGGGCCAACGTCCTGACTTTC.